These 25 T cell receptor beta chains were all obtained from the same sample, sequenced in a study of T cells after yellow fever vaccination. TCRdb re-derived calls from the 5' RACE reads in MiXCR, one entry per CDR3 protein. Of 55,000 to 70,000 distinct CDR3 sequences in the sample, over 6.5% are singletons; the top ten hold 37%. The source was CD8+ T cells sorted from PBMCs, collected approximately 40 days after the first yellow fever vaccination. These receptor sequences come from a man between 18 and 29 years old who received the YFV17D yellow fever vaccine.

V is TRBV7-2 and J is TRBJ2-3, with TRBD2 matching 10 bases. Germline V gene sequence: CDR1 SGHTA, CDR2 FQGNSA. The CDR3 spans 16 residues. V lost 5 bases to trimming and J lost 3 bases; unmatched junction nucleotides: 8. DNA for the CDR3: TGTGCCAGCAGCCCGTGGACTAGCGGCGGGACAGATACGCAGTATTTT. Its protein is CASSPWTSGGTDTQYF.

The table lists this clonotype with many counts. The chain combines TRBV4-1 with TRBJ2-3; possible D gene TRBD2, 5 bases. The CDR3 sequence is 15 residues long. Germline V CDR1 and CDR2: MGHRA, YSYEKL. Trimming stripped 0 bases from V and 4 bases from J, with 11 bases between. CDR3 sequence (DNA): TGCGCCAGCAGCCAAGATCCTAGCTTTGCAGATACGCAGTATTTT. Translating it yields CASSQDPSFADTQYF.

This clonotype came up many times. This rearrangement joins TRBV4-1 to TRBJ2-3, with 10 nucleotides matching TRBD1. Per germline, CDR1 MGHRA and CDR2 YSYEKL. Unmatched junction bases numbered 7, after V lost 4 bases and J lost 3 bases. This CDR3 contains 16 residues. The CDR3 bases are TGCGCCAGCAGCCTTCGGACAGGGGGTAGTACAGATACGCAGTATTTT. This encodes CASSLRTGGSTDTQYF.

This clonotype was picked up a small number of times. The rearrangement links TRBV7-9 to TRBJ2-7; 8 bases map to TRBD2. The CDR3 consists of 16 residues. CDR1 and CDR2 (germline): SEHNR, FQNEAQ (reference sequence). V dropped 4 bases and J dropped 0; count of bases not matched to a gene: 8. CDR3 nucleotides: TGTGCCAGCAGCTCAGCCGGGGGGGCCAGCTCCTACGAGCAGTACTTC. Amino acids: CASSSAGGASSYEQYF.

This clonotype was observed a few times. The V gene is TRBV10-3, the J gene TRBJ1-2, with D maybe TRBD1 (5 bases). Trimming cost V 0 bases and J 0 bases, with 8 bases left between them. In germline, CDR1 is ENHRY, CDR2 SYGVKD. The CDR3 sequence is 15 residues long. The CDR3 bases are TGTGCCATCAGTGAGTCCCAGGGATCTAACTATGGCTACACCTTC. This translates into CAISESQGSNYGYTF.

This clonotype was seen at least ten times. This chain connects TRBV5-1 to TRBJ2-3; D might be TRBD1 or TRBD2, each matching 6 bases. The CDR3 sequence is 12 residues long. CDR1 and CDR2 (germline): SGHRS, YFSETQ. Trimming left V 4 bases short and J 5 bases short, with 8 bases between. The CDR3 sequence is CASSGGRDTQYF. The CDR3 DNA is TGCGCCAGCAGCGGGGGGCGAGATACGCAGTATTTT.

This clonotype was seen a few times. This rearrangement joins TRBV27 to TRBJ1-1, with 10 bases fitting TRBD1. V gave up 6 bases and J gave up 4 bases; unmatched junction bases: 8. Germline CDR1 is MNHEY and CDR2 is SMNVEV (reference sequence). The CDR3 is 15 amino acids. Here the CDR3 DNA reads TGTGCCAGCAGCCCGGGACAGGGGCTAAGCACTGAAGCTTTCTTT. Amino acid sequence: CASSPGQGLSTEAFF.

This clonotype was recorded at least ten times. This sequence joins TRBV7-2 and TRBJ2-1; TRBD2 aligns across 14 bases. The length of the CDR3 is 15 residues. Germline CDR1 SGHTA, CDR2 FQGNSA. J lost 6 bases, V lost 5 bases, and 3 bases had no gene match. DNA for the CDR3: TGTGCCAGCAGCCCGGGACTAGCGGGGGCCAATGAGCAGTTCTTC. This gives the protein CASSPGLAGANEQFF.

Only a few counts were recorded for this clonotype. The genes are TRBV12-3 or TRBV12-4 and TRBJ1-5, with unresolved D. The V and J ends lost 6 bases and 1 base respectively, with 13 bases between them. The CDR3 sequence is 15 residues long. The CDR3 region has the DNA TGTGCCAGCAGCCAGTCGGGCAGAAGCAATCAGCCCCAGCATTTT. This codes for CASSQSGRSNQPQHF.

This clonotype came up a few times. The CDR3 DNA sequence: TGCGCCAGCAGCCGCAGGCAGTCGGTAGGAGGAGAGACCCAGTACTTC. This gives the protein CASSRRQSVGGETQYF. The V and J genes are TRBV5-1 and TRBJ2-5; tentative D call: TRBD2 (5 bases). V shed 4 bases and J shed 4 bases, with 20 bases lying between them. CDR3 length: 16 residues. From germline, CDR1 is SGHRS and CDR2 YFSETQ.

This clonotype was seen many times. The chain is built from TRBV9 and TRBJ2-5, with 7 bases lining up with TRBD2. Germline values: CDR1 SGDLS, CDR2 YYNGEE. The CDR3 length is 17 residues. The junction had 14 bases not matched to a gene; V was cut back by 4 bases and J by 2 bases. The CDR3, as DNA: TGTGCCAGCAGCTTTGGGGAGGGACTGGGAATGCAAGAGACCCAGTACTTC. This encodes CASSFGEGLGMQETQYF.

Only a few counts were recorded for this clonotype. The chain carries TRBV5-6 and TRBJ1-5; D gene ambiguous. Trimming took off 3 bases at V and 7 bases at J, with 11 bases between the two ends. Germline CDR1 is SGHDT and CDR2 is YYEEEE. This CDR3 contains 13 residues. CDR3 region: CASSSLSGQPQHF. The DNA of the CDR3 is TGTGCCAGCAGCTCCCTATCCGGGCAGCCCCAGCATTTT.

This clonotype was counted many times. The rearrangement uses TRBV6-5 and TRBJ2-7; D call uncertain. The CDR3 length is 17 residues. Deletions cut 0 bases from V and 2 bases from J, with 17 bases between. The germline V gene has CDR1 MNHEY and CDR2 SVGAGI. CDR3 loop: CASSYSLLSESAYEQYV. The DNA of the CDR3 is TGTGCCAGCAGTTACTCTTTGCTGTCAGAGTCAGCCTACGAGCAGTACGTC.

This clonotype was seen many times. The gene calls are TRBV6-5 and TRBJ2-7; D might be TRBD1 (6 bases). CDR1 is MNHEY and CDR2 is SVGAGI in the germline V gene. The CDR3 loop spans 13 amino acids. V lost 2 bases and J 3 bases, leaving 8 bases between the germline ends. This CDR3 is CASSYEQGYEQYF. CDR3 bases: TGTGCCAGCAGTTACGAACAGGGCTACGAGCAGTACTTC.

The CDR3, as DNA: TGTGCCAGCAGCTTCGGGGCAAATGAGCAGTTCTTC. This translates into CASSFGANEQFF. The chain combines TRBV13 with TRBJ2-1; D may correspond to TRBD1 or TRBD2 (5 bases each). V lost 3 bases and J lost 7, with 7 bases in between. The CDR3 is made up of 12 amino acids. Germline V CDR1 and CDR2: PRHDT, FYEKMQ (reference sequence). The full variable domain, completed using reference TRBV13 and TRBJ2-1, is AAGVIQSPRHLIKEKRETATLKCYPIPRHDTVYWYQQGPGQDPQFLISFYEKMQSDKGSIPDRFSAQQFSDYHSELNMSSLELGDSALYFCASSFGANEQFFGPGTRLTVL.

Ten or more counts support this clonotype. This chain uses TRBV20-1 with TRBJ2-2; unclear D gene. Trimming took off 0 bases at V and 7 bases at J, with 3 bases between the two ends. Germline V gene data show CDR1 as DFQATT and CDR2 as SNEGSKA (reference sequence). The CDR3 is 11 residues long. CDR3 in amino acids: CSARDGGELFF. For the CDR3, the DNA is TGCAGTGCTAGAGATGGCGGGGAGCTGTTTTTT.

CDR3 protein: CASSLGVFSFVGEQYF. DNA of the CDR3: TGTGCCAGCAGCCTCGGAGTGTTCTCCTTCGTCGGCGAGCAGTACTTC. This chain links TRBV9 with TRBJ2-7; D remains unclear. Germline CDR1 and CDR2: SGDLS and YYNGEE. This CDR3 spans 16 amino acids. Trimming removed 4 bases from V and 6 bases from J, with 23 bases in between.

In its sample, this clonotype was seen many times. V usage is TRBV2 and J usage is TRBJ2-1; the D gene is possibly TRBD2 (5 bases). The V gene lost 1 base and the J gene lost 2 bases, with 12 bases spanning the gap. Germline lookup yields CDR1 SNHLY and CDR2 FYNNEI. The CDR3 loop spans 16 amino acids. CDR3 DNA: TGTGCCAGCAGTGAAGGGGCGGGTTTCCCCTACAATGAGCAGTTCTTC. It is translated as CASSEGAGFPYNEQFF.

The V and J genes are TRBV5-1 and TRBJ2-1; 13 bases fit TRBD2. The CDR3 loop spans 16 amino acids. V was clipped by 4 bases and J by 8 bases; unmatched bases: 9. Germline CDR1 is SGHRS and CDR2 is YFSETQ. This CDR3 is CASSLETSGGVDEQFF. The CDR3 DNA reads as TGCGCCAGCAGCCTGGAAACTAGCGGGGGGGTGGATGAGCAGTTCTTC.

Note on this clonotype: A read error may be the cause here, since a much bigger clone is one base away. The rearrangement uses TRBV29-1 and TRBJ2-4, with D perhaps matching TRBD1 (5 bases). Trimming cost V 5 bases and J 6 bases, with 14 bases left between them. CDR1 SQVTM and CDR2 ANQGSEA come from the germline V gene. The CDR3 is 13 amino acids. Here the CDR3 reads CSVLTATVNIQYF. The CDR3 DNA reads TGCAGCGTTCTCACAGCGACAGTAAACATTCAGTACTTC.

This CDR3 reads CSVGQGPHEQYF. CDR3 sequence (DNA): TGCAGCGTGGGGCAGGGCCCCCACGAGCAGTACTTC. V gene TRBV29-1 combines with J gene TRBJ2-7, with D maybe TRBD1 (5 bases). Germline-derived CDR1 and CDR2 are SQVTM and ANQGSEA. The CDR3 is 12 amino acids. The V gene lost 6 bases and the J gene lost 5 bases, with 14 bases spanning the gap.

This chain connects TRBV7-2 to TRBJ1-2, with no clear D. The CDR3 runs 13 residues. V was cut by 5 bases and J by 4 bases, with 11 bases left in between. Germline V gene sequence: CDR1 SGHTA, CDR2 FQGNSA. As DNA, the CDR3 is TGTGCCAGCAGCACAACAGTCTCCTATGGCTACACCTTC. It specifies CASSTTVSYGYTF.

This clonotype was counted at least ten times. The genes are TRBV29-1 and TRBJ2-7; D uncertain. In germline, CDR1 is SQVTM, CDR2 ANQGSEA. The V end lost 6 bases, the J end lost 3 bases, and 9 bases lay between the germline ends. The CDR3 consists of 11 residues. CDR3 DNA sequence: TGCAGCGTCAGAGGTTTCTACGAGCAGTACTTC. Translated, it gives CSVRGFYEQYF.

About this clonotype itself: Given a much more abundant clone one base away, this may be a read error. The chain couples TRBV20-1 to TRBJ2-1, with D unclear. V lost 7 bases and J lost 5, with 9 bases in between. This CDR3 region has 11 residues. Germline V gene sequence: CDR1 DFQATT, CDR2 SNEGSKA (reference sequence). CDR3 sequence: CSDRVNNEQFF. The CDR3 DNA reads as TGCAGTGACCGCGTTAACAATGAGCAGTTCTTC.

This clonotype was found many times. V is TRBV6-4 and J is TRBJ2-1; no reliable D call. Per the germline V gene, CDR1 is MRHNA and CDR2 is SNTAGT. V was trimmed by 2 bases and J by 5 bases, leaving 16 bases between them. This CDR3 is built from 16 residues. The DNA of the CDR3 is TGTGCCAGCAGTGACGGGAAGGGTTCTTCACACAATGAGCAGTTCTTC. Amino acid sequence: CASSDGKGSSHNEQFF.